The TCR beta chain described here comes from a study of blood T cell repertoires in COVID-19. About the study: Whether acute or convalescent, the COVID-19 samples came from the United States, Italy and Spain. Nucleic acid was either cDNA or gDNA, and it came from T cells, B-cell-depleted T cells, or PBMCs.

V lost 6 bases and J 5 bases, leaving 16 bases between the germline ends. The CDR3 is 14 amino acids. Germline V lookup: CDR1 KGHSH, CDR2 LQKENI. Original analysis: Reference gene primers were amplified, and this amplification served to estimate nucleated cell counts. Clones were sequenced by immunoSEQ multiplex PCR, and TCRdb holds only the in-frame ones, with some missing. V, J and clone size are those of that table, while D and trimming were read from the DNA. The sample consists of about 75,000 clones, around 67% of them appearing once. The sample comprised peripheral blood. The chain recombines TRBV18 with TRBJ2-5; tentative D call: TRBD2 (5 bases). This receptor was taken from a human donor with acute or convalescent COVID-19. The donor label of this sample is uncertain. The DNA for the CDR3 is TGTGCCAGCTCTTTCCTGGAGGCGGTGGAGACCCAGTACTTC. Protein sequence: CASSFLEAVETQYF.